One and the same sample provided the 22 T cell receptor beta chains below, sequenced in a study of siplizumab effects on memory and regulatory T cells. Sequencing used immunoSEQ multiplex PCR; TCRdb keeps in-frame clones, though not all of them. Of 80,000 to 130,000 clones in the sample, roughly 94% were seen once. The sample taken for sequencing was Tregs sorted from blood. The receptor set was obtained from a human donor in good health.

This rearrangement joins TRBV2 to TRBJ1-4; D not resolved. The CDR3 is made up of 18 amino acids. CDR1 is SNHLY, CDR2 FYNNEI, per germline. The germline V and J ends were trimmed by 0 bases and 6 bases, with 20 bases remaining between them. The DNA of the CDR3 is TGTGCCAGCAGTGAAGCCTCCCAGGAGGCACTGCCTTATGAAAAACTGTTTTTT. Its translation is CASSEASQEALPYEKLFF. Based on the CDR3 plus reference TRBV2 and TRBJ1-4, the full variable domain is EPEVTQTPSHQVTQMGQEVILRCVPISNHLYFYWYRQILGQKVEFLVSFYNNEISEKSEIFDDQFSVERPDGSNFTLKIRSTKLEDSAMYFCASSEASQEALPYEKLFFGSGTQLSVL.

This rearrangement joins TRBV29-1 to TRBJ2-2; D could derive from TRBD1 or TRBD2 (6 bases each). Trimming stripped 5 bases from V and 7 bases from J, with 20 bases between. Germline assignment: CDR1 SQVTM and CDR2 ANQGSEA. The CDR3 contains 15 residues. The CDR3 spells CSVKGGRGKGGELFF. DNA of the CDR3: TGCAGCGTTAAAGGGGGGCGCGGGAAGGGCGGGGAGCTGTTTTTT.

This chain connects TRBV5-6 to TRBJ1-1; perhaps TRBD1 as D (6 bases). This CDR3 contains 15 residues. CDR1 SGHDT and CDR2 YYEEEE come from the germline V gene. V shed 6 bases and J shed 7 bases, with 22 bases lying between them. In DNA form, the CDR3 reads TGTGCCAGCACCAAAAGGTTCCCAGGGGCGGTTGAAGCTTTCTTT. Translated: CASTKRFPGAVEAFF.

The CDR3 protein is CASSFLWQGNQPQHF. CDR3 coding DNA: TGTGCCAGCAGCTTCCTGTGGCAGGGCAATCAGCCCCAGCATTTT. This chain connects TRBV5-6 to TRBJ1-5, with no clear D. V lost 2 bases and J 2 bases, leaving 11 bases between the germline ends. The CDR3 has 15 amino acids. Germline V gene sequence: CDR1 SGHDT, CDR2 YYEEEE.

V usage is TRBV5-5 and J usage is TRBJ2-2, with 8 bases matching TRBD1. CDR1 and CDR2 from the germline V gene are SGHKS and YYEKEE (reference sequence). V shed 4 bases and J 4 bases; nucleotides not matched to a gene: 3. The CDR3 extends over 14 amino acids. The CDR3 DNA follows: TGTGCCAGCAGCATGGGACAGGCCACCGGGGAGCTGTTTTTT. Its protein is CASSMGQATGELFF.

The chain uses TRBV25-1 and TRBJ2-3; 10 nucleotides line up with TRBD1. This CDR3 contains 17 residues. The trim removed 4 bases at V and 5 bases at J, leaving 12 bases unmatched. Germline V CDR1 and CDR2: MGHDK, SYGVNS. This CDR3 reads CASSASFGTGVLDTQYF. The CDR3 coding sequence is TGTGCCAGCAGTGCGAGTTTCGGGACAGGGGTGTTAGATACGCAGTATTTT.

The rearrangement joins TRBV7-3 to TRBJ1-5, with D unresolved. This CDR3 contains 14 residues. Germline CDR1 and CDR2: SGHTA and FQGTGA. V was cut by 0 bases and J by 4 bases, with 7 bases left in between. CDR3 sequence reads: CASSLTGWNQPQHF. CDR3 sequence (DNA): TGTGCCAGCAGCTTAACGGGGTGGAATCAGCCCCAGCATTTT.

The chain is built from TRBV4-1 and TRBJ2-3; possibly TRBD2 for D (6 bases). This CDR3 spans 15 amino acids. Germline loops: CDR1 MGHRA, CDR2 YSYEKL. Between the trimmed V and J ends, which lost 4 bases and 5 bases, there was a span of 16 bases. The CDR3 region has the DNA TGCGCCAGCAGCCTAGGAGGGGCTTCGGGAGATACGCAGTATTTT. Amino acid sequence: CASSLGGASGDTQYF.

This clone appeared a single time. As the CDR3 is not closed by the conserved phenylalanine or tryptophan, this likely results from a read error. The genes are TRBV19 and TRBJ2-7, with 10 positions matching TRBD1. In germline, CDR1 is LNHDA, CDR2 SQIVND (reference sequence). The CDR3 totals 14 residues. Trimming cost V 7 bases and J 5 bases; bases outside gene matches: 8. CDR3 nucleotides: TGTGCCAGTAAGGGGGACAGGGGCATCGACGAGCAGTACCTC. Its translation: CASKGDRGIDEQYL.

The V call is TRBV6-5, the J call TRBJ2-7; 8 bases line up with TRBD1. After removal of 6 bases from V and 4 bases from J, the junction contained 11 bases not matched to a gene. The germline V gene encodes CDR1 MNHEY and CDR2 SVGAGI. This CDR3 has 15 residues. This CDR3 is CASSPGGYPLYEQYF. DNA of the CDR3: TGTGCCAGCAGCCCAGGGGGCTACCCCCTATACGAGCAGTACTTC.

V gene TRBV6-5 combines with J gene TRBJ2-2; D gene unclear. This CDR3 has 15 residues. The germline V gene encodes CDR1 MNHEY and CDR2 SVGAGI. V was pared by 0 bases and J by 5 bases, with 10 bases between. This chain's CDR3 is CASSYSFFGTGELFF. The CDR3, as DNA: TGTGCCAGCAGTTACTCGTTCTTTGGGACCGGGGAGCTGTTTTTT.

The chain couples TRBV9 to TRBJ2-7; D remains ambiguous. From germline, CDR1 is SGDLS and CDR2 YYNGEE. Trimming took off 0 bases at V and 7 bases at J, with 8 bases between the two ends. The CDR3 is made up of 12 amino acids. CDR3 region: CASSVVGREQYF. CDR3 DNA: TGTGCCAGCAGCGTAGTTGGGCGGGAGCAGTACTTC.

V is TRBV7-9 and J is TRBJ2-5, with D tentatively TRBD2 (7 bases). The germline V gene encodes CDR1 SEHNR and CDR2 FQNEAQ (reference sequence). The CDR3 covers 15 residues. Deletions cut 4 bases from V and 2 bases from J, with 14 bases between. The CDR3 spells CASSWAGARQETQYF. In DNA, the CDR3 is TGTGCCAGCAGCTGGGCGGGGGCGCGGCAAGAGACCCAGTACTTC.

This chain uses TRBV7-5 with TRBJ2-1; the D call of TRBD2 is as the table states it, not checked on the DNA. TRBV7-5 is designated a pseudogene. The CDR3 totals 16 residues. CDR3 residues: CVRSPRLAGAYNEQFF. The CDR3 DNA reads TGTGTCAGAAGCCCAAGACTAGCTGGGGCCTACAATGAGCAGTTCTTC.

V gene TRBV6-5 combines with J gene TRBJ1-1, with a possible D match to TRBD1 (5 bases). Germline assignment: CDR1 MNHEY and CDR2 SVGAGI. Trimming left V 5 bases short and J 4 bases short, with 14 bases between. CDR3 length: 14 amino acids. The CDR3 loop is CASSEGARATEAFF. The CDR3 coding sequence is TGTGCCAGCAGTGAAGGTGCCAGGGCCACTGAAGCTTTCTTT.

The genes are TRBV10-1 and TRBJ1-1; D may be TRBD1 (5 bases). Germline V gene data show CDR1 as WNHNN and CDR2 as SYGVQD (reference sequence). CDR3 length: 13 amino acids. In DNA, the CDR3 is TGCGCATCTTCCTTCCAGGGCGGAACTGAAGCTTTCTTT. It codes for CASSFQGGTEAFF.

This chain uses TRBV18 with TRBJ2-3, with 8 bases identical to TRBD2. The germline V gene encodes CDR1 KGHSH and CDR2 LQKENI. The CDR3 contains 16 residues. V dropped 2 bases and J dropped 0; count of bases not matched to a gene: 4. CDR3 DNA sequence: TGTGCCAGCTCACCAATCCCTAGCGGGAGCACAGATACGCAGTATTTT. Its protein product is CASSPIPSGSTDTQYF.

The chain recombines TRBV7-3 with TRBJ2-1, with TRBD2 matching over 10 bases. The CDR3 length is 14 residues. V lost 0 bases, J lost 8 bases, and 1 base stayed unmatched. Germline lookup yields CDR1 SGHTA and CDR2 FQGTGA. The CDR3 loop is CASSLTGTSDEQFF. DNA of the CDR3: TGTGCCAGCAGCTTAACGGGGACTAGCGATGAGCAGTTCTTC.

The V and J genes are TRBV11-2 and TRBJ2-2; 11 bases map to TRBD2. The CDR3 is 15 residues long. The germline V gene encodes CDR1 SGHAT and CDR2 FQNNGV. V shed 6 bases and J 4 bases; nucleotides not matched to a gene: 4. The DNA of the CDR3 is TGTGCCAGCAGATTTACTAGCGGGAGCACCGGGGAGCTGTTTTTT. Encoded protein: CASRFTSGSTGELFF.

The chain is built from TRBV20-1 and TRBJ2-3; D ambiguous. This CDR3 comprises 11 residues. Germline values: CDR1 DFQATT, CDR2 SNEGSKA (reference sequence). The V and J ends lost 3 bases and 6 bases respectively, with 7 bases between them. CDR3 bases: TGCAGTGCTAGTCATGAGGATACGCAGTATTTT. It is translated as CSASHEDTQYF.

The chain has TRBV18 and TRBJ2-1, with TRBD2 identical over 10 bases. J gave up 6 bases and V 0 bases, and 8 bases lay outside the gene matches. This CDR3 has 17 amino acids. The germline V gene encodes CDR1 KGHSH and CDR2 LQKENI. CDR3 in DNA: TGTGCCAGCTCACCACCGATATCTAGCGGGAGATTCAATGAGCAGTTCTTC. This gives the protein CASSPPISSGRFNEQFF.

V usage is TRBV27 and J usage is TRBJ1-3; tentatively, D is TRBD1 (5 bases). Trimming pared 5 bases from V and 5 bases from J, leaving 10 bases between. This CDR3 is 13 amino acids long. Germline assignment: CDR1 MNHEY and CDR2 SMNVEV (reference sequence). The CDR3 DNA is TGTGCCAGCAGTCCCACAGGACGAAACACCATATATTTT. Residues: CASSPTGRNTIYF.